Presented here are 5 T cell receptor beta chains from one specimen sequenced in a study of shared clonotypes between healthy human individuals. TCRdb's copy holds only in-frame clones and misses some; the assay was immunoSEQ multiplex PCR. The sample includes about a million clones, roughly 80% seen only once; the top ten take 0.89%. The sequenced sample was memory CD4+ T cells from PBMCs. Subset meaning: CD45RA-negative fraction. All receptors come from a man aged 18-30 years in good health. Some clones in this sample may be carry-over from other donors' samples.

The chain links TRBV5-4 to TRBJ2-3; 11 bases agree with TRBD2. The ends lost 0 bases at V and 4 bases at J; junction bases unmatched: 10. This CDR3 spans 18 amino acids. Germline CDR1 and CDR2: SGHNT and YYREEE (reference sequence). CDR3 loop: CASSLATTSGKRADTQYF. CDR3 nucleotide sequence: TGTGCCAGCAGCTTGGCAACGACTAGCGGGAAGAGAGCAGATACGCAGTATTTT. The full variable domain, rest sourced from reference TRBV5-4 and TRBJ2-3, is ETGVTQSPTHLIKTRGQQVTLRCSSQSGHNTVSWYQQALGQGPQFIFQYYREEENGRGNFPPRFSGLQFPNYSSELNVNALELDDSALYLCASSLATTSGKRADTQYFGPGTRLTVL.

This clone showed up just a few times. This chain connects TRBV29-1 to TRBJ2-3; D unresolved. The length of the CDR3 is 13 residues. V was cut by 4 bases and J by 3 bases, with 11 bases left in between. Germline lookup yields CDR1 SQVTM and CDR2 ANQGSEA. DNA of the CDR3: TGCAGCGTTGTCTCTGCTGGAACAGATACGCAGTATTTT. The encoded protein is CSVVSAGTDTQYF.

The chain is built from TRBV5-1 and TRBJ2-1, with 7 positions matching TRBD2. Germline CDR1 is SGHRS and CDR2 is YFSETQ. The CDR3 is made up of 14 amino acids. The J segment lost 4 bases and the V segment lost 5 bases, leaving 6 bases of the junction unmatched. The CDR3 sequence: CASRAASGYNEQFF. CDR3 nucleotide sequence: TGCGCCAGCAGGGCCGCTAGCGGATACAATGAGCAGTTCTTC.

This clone was detected once. This chain links TRBV28 with TRBJ1-2; 8 positions match TRBD1. V gave up 6 bases and J gave up 6 bases; unmatched junction bases: 12. Germline V lookup: CDR1 MDHEN, CDR2 SYDVKM. The length of the CDR3 is 15 residues. CDR3 sequence: CASSQGNDRGHGYTF. CDR3 coding DNA: TGTGCCAGCAGCCAAGGAAATGACAGGGGCCATGGCTACACCTTC.

The chain couples TRBV28 to TRBJ1-2; 8 positions match TRBD1. V was clipped by 6 bases and J by 5 bases; unmatched bases: 8. Germline lookup yields CDR1 MDHEN and CDR2 SYDVKM. This CDR3 is 14 amino acids long. CDR3 protein: CASSQTGEEYGYTF. CDR3 DNA sequence: TGTGCCAGCAGCCAGACAGGGGAAGAGTATGGCTACACCTTC.